Listed below are T cell receptor beta chains from one sample, sequenced in a study of cytomegalovirus exposure and HLA in healthy donors. Repertoires were generated with immunoSEQ multiplex PCR, while TCRdb's copy carries only in-frame clones and drops some. The data show some 150,000 clones, about 80% seen once. Sequenced: PBMCs. These receptor sequences come from a man younger than 45 in good health and CMV-seropositive. The CDR3 runs from the conserved cysteine through the conserved F or W. Fields, in order: D gene, V gene, J gene, clone size, CDR3 DNA, CDR3 protein. A D gene is named only where the DNA matches it firmly. The size entry is marked missing in some rows and otherwise reads once, few, many or a size class.

d_gene: -; v_gene: TRBV11-1; j_gene: TRBJ1-2; abundance: -; CDR3nt: TGTGCCAGCAGAGCTTTCGGTGGCTACACCTTC; CDR3aa: CASRAFGGYTF
d_gene: -; v_gene: TRBV5-1; j_gene: TRBJ1-4; abundance: -; CDR3nt: TGCGCCAGCAGCTTGGACAGCCCCCTTAATGAAAAACTGTTTTTT; CDR3aa: CASSLDSPLNEKLFF
d_gene: TRBD2; v_gene: TRBV4-1; j_gene: TRBJ2-7; abundance: -; CDR3nt: TGCGCCAGCAGCCCGGGACTAGCGGGAGGGCCTGTAGTCTACGAGCAGTACTTC; CDR3aa: CASSPGLAGGPVVYEQYF
d_gene: TRBD1; v_gene: TRBV27; j_gene: TRBJ1-6; abundance: -; CDR3nt: TGTGCCAGCAGTTCGACGCGGGGACAGAATAATTCACCCCTCCACTTT; CDR3aa: CASSSTRGQNNSPLHF
d_gene: -; v_gene: TRBV2; j_gene: TRBJ2-1; abundance: -; CDR3nt: TGTGCCAGCAGTGAAGCCGTGGGGGGGGCTGATGACAATGAGCAGTTCTTC; CDR3aa: CASSEAVGGADDNEQFF
d_gene: -; v_gene: TRBV4-2; j_gene: TRBJ2-5; abundance: few; CDR3nt: TGTGCCAGCAGCCATCGGACTGAAGAGACCCAGTACTTC; CDR3aa: CASSHRTEETQYF
d_gene: TRBD2; v_gene: TRBV7-9; j_gene: TRBJ2-7; abundance: -; CDR3nt: TGTGCCAGCAGCTTAAGAGCCGGGACTAGCGGGAGCTACGAGCAGTACTTC; CDR3aa: CASSLRAGTSGSYEQYF
d_gene: TRBD2; v_gene: TRBV9; j_gene: TRBJ2-7; abundance: -; CDR3nt: TGTGCCAGCAGCCTAGCGGGTGGGAGCTCCTACGAGCAGTACTTC; CDR3aa: CASSLAGGSSYEQYF
d_gene: TRBD1; v_gene: TRBV11-3; j_gene: TRBJ2-1; abundance: -; CDR3nt: TGTGCCAGCAGCTTAGAGGTTCGGACAGGAAGGTTCTTC; CDR3aa: CASSLEVRTGRFF
d_gene: TRBD1; v_gene: TRBV6-5; j_gene: TRBJ1-6; abundance: -; CDR3nt: TGTGCCAGCAGTCGAGGCGACAGGGCCATTGGACCCCTCCACTTT; CDR3aa: CASSRGDRAIGPLHF
d_gene: TRBD1; v_gene: TRBV28; j_gene: TRBJ1-5; abundance: -; CDR3nt: TGTGCCAGCAGCCTAACGTCCCGGGACAGAAAGCCCCAGCATTTT; CDR3aa: CASSLTSRDRKPQHF
d_gene: TRBD1; v_gene: TRBV14; j_gene: TRBJ1-1; abundance: once; CDR3nt: TGTGCCAGCAGCGCCCGACAGGGATTTCTGGTGAGCACTGAAGCTTTCTTT; CDR3aa: CASSARQGFLVSTEAFF
d_gene: TRBD2; v_gene: TRBV13; j_gene: TRBJ2-7; abundance: few; CDR3nt: TGTGCCAGCAGCGTTAGCGGGAGCTCCTACGAGCAGTACTTC; CDR3aa: CASSVSGSSYEQYF
d_gene: TRBD2; v_gene: TRBV30; j_gene: TRBJ2-4; abundance: -; CDR3nt: TGTGCCTGGAGCGGGGGCCGACTAGCGGGAGAATTCATTCAGTACTTC; CDR3aa: CAWSGGRLAGEFIQYF
d_gene: TRBD2; v_gene: TRBV27; j_gene: TRBJ2-7; abundance: -; CDR3nt: TGTGCCAGCAGGACAATAGCGGGAGGGAGAGACGAGCAGTACTTC; CDR3aa: CASRTIAGGRDEQYF
d_gene: -; v_gene: TRBV6-5; j_gene: TRBJ2-7; abundance: -; CDR3nt: TGTGCCAGCAGTTACACCGACAGTTACTACGAGCAGTACTTC; CDR3aa: CASSYTDSYYEQYF
d_gene: -; v_gene: TRBV5-1; j_gene: TRBJ1-5; abundance: -; CDR3nt: TGCGCCAGCAGCCCTCTTTCGGGTAGCAATCAGCCCCAGCATTTT; CDR3aa: CASSPLSGSNQPQHF
d_gene: TRBD1; v_gene: TRBV25-1; j_gene: TRBJ2-5; abundance: -; CDR3nt: TGTGCCAGCAGTGAACCGGACAGGGTGTTCGGGACCCAGTACTTC; CDR3aa: CASSEPDRVFGTQYF
d_gene: TRBD1; v_gene: TRBV7-9; j_gene: TRBJ1-6; abundance: -; CDR3nt: TGTGCCAGCAGCTCCACAGGGGTCGGCAATTCACCCCTCCACTTT; CDR3aa: CASSSTGVGNSPLHF
d_gene: -; v_gene: TRBV15; j_gene: TRBJ2-3; abundance: few; CDR3nt: TGTGCCACCAGCCCGCGGGACAGTCAAGATACGCAGTATTTT; CDR3aa: CATSPRDSQDTQYF
d_gene: TRBD1; v_gene: TRBV6-1; j_gene: TRBJ2-5; abundance: -; CDR3nt: TGTGCCAGCAGTGAGGTCAGAGGGACAGGGGAGGTGGAGACCCAGTACTTC; CDR3aa: CASSEVRGTGEVETQYF
d_gene: TRBD2; v_gene: TRBV7-3; j_gene: TRBJ2-5; abundance: -; CDR3nt: TGTGCCAGCAGCTTAACTTCGGGGGGTGTGGAGACCCAGTACTTC; CDR3aa: CASSLTSGGVETQYF
d_gene: -; v_gene: TRBV14; j_gene: TRBJ2-5; abundance: -; CDR3nt: TGTGCCAGCAGCCAATCCCGGGAAGAGACCCAGTACTTC; CDR3aa: CASSQSREETQYF
d_gene: -; v_gene: TRBV7-2; j_gene: TRBJ1-4; abundance: -; CDR3nt: TGTGCCAGCAGCTTAGGCTTCGGTTCCACTACGGGTGAAAAACTGTTTTTT; CDR3aa: CASSLGFGSTTGEKLFF
d_gene: -; v_gene: TRBV10-2; j_gene: TRBJ2-7; abundance: -; CDR3nt: TGCGCCAGCAGTGCGCAGGGGACGAGTTACGAGCAGTACTTC; CDR3aa: CASSAQGTSYEQYF
d_gene: TRBD2; v_gene: TRBV7-9; j_gene: TRBJ2-3; abundance: -; CDR3nt: TGTGCCAGCAGCTTAGGCTCAGCGGGGAGTAAGTCAGATACGCAGTATTTT; CDR3aa: CASSLGSAGSKSDTQYF
d_gene: TRBD2; v_gene: TRBV13; j_gene: TRBJ2-3; abundance: -; CDR3nt: TGTGCCAGCAGCTATCGGACTAGCGGGAGCACAGATACGCAGTATTTT; CDR3aa: CASSYRTSGSTDTQYF
d_gene: TRBD1; v_gene: TRBV29-1; j_gene: TRBJ1-1; abundance: -; CDR3nt: TGCAGCGTCCGAATGGGGACAGGGGGGGGGAGCACTGAAGCTTTCTTT; CDR3aa: CSVRMGTGGGSTEAFF
d_gene: TRBD1; v_gene: TRBV7-2; j_gene: TRBJ1-5; abundance: few; CDR3nt: TGTGCCAGCAGCTTAGTAGGGACAGGGGGCAATCAGCCCCAGCATTTT; CDR3aa: CASSLVGTGGNQPQHF
d_gene: -; v_gene: TRBV4-2; j_gene: TRBJ1-1; abundance: once; CDR3nt: TGTGCCAGCAGCCAAGGTCATAGAGACACTGAAGCTTTCTTT; CDR3aa: CASSQGHRDTEAFF
d_gene: TRBD2; v_gene: TRBV27; j_gene: TRBJ2-4; abundance: once; CDR3nt: TGTGCCAGCAGTTTAGGCGGGAGGGAAAACATTCAGTACTTC; CDR3aa: CASSLGGRENIQYF
d_gene: TRBD2; v_gene: TRBV9; j_gene: TRBJ2-7; abundance: -; CDR3nt: TGTGCCAGCAGCGTAGCTAGCGGGGGGTCCTACGAGCAGTACTTC; CDR3aa: CASSVASGGSYEQYF
d_gene: TRBD2; v_gene: TRBV5-6; j_gene: TRBJ2-7; abundance: -; CDR3nt: TGTGCCAGCAGCCCAGGACTAGCGGGAGGCGCCTACGAGCAGTACTTC; CDR3aa: CASSPGLAGGAYEQYF
d_gene: -; v_gene: TRBV5-4; j_gene: TRBJ2-1; abundance: -; CDR3nt: TGTGCCAGCAGCCCGAAGACTGGATACAATGAGCAGTTCTTC; CDR3aa: CASSPKTGYNEQFF
d_gene: TRBD1; v_gene: TRBV6-4; j_gene: TRBJ1-1; abundance: few; CDR3nt: TGTGCCAGCAGTGTAGACAGGGACACTGAAGCTTTCTTT; CDR3aa: CASSVDRDTEAFF
d_gene: TRBD1; v_gene: TRBV5-4; j_gene: TRBJ2-7; abundance: -; CDR3nt: TGTGCCAGCAGCTTGGGTGGCAGGGGGCGATACGAGCAGTACTTC; CDR3aa: CASSLGGRGRYEQYF
d_gene: -; v_gene: TRBV27; j_gene: TRBJ1-3; abundance: -; CDR3nt: TGTGCCAGCAGAAGGACGGGAATTTTCTCTGGAAACACCATATATTTT; CDR3aa: CASRRTGIFSGNTIYF
d_gene: TRBD2; v_gene: TRBV5-1; j_gene: TRBJ2-1; abundance: few; CDR3nt: TGCGCCAGCAGCACTCCTTCCGGGACTAGCGGTCATGAGCAGTTCTTC; CDR3aa: CASSTPSGTSGHEQFF
d_gene: -; v_gene: TRBV28; j_gene: TRBJ2-5; abundance: few; CDR3nt: TGTGCCAGCTCCAGGGCAGGGCGGGAGACCCAGTACTTC; CDR3aa: CASSRAGRETQYF
d_gene: TRBD2; v_gene: TRBV11-2; j_gene: TRBJ2-7; abundance: -; CDR3nt: TGTGCCAGCAGCTTAGAGGCGGGAGGGCAATACGAGCAGTACTTC; CDR3aa: CASSLEAGGQYEQYF
d_gene: -; v_gene: TRBV2; j_gene: TRBJ2-5; abundance: -; CDR3nt: TGTGCCAGCATAGCGGATTGGGGGCAAGAGACCCAGTACTTC; CDR3aa: CASIADWGQETQYF
d_gene: TRBD1; v_gene: TRBV6-5; j_gene: TRBJ1-1; abundance: -; CDR3nt: TGTGCCAGCGCCTCACCGGGACAGGGGACTGAAGCTTTCTTT; CDR3aa: CASASPGQGTEAFF
d_gene: -; v_gene: TRBV5-1; j_gene: TRBJ1-1; abundance: -; CDR3nt: TGCGCCAGCAGCTTGGCGCCGGCGACTAACACTGAAGCTTTCTTT; CDR3aa: CASSLAPATNTEAFF
d_gene: -; v_gene: TRBV5-1; j_gene: TRBJ2-5; abundance: -; CDR3nt: TGCGCCAGCAGCTTGGGACAGGTGGGGGAGACCCAGTACTTC; CDR3aa: CASSLGQVGETQYF
d_gene: -; v_gene: TRBV6-1; j_gene: TRBJ2-3; abundance: -; CDR3nt: TGTGCCAGCTCTACCTTCACAGATACGCAGTATTTT; CDR3aa: CASSTFTDTQYF
d_gene: -; v_gene: TRBV4-2; j_gene: TRBJ2-1; abundance: -; CDR3nt: TGTGCCAGCAGCCAAGATATGACTAGTGCGGCCAATGAGCAGTTCTTC; CDR3aa: CASSQDMTSAANEQFF
d_gene: TRBD1; v_gene: TRBV29-1; j_gene: TRBJ1-1; abundance: -; CDR3nt: TGCAGCGTATGGGACAGTGAAGCTTTCTTT; CDR3aa: CSVWDSEAFF
d_gene: -; v_gene: TRBV11-3; j_gene: TRBJ2-1; abundance: -; CDR3nt: TGTGCCAGCTCCGTAAACAATGAGCAGTTCTTC; CDR3aa: CASSVNNEQFF
d_gene: TRBD1; v_gene: TRBV19; j_gene: TRBJ2-6; abundance: -; CDR3nt: TGTGCCAGTAGTATTTGGGGACAGGGAAGGTCTGGGGCCAACGTCCTGACTTTC; CDR3aa: CASSIWGQGRSGANVLTF
d_gene: TRBD1; v_gene: TRBV19; j_gene: TRBJ1-5; abundance: -; CDR3nt: TGTGCCAGTAGGATGACAGGGGTCAATCAGCCCCAGCATTTT; CDR3aa: CASRMTGVNQPQHF